This T cell receptor (beta chain) derives from a study of cytomegalovirus exposure and HLA in healthy donors. The study's findings and limits: Among donors in an Asian-associated ancestry cluster, a later analysis reportedly found fewer N-insertions than the approximately 670-donor mean.

The PCR employed 60 Vbeta primers together with 13 Jbeta primers. Using immunoSEQ multiplex PCR, the repertoire was profiled, and TCRdb retains in-frame clones only, with some absent. The table lists approximately 90,000 clones, over 65% of them singletons. This clone was seen more than once but under ten times. The target antigen is unknown. The trim removed 4 bases at V and 2 bases at J, leaving 5 bases unmatched. Germline V gives CDR1 SNHLY, CDR2 FYNNEI. The CDR3 length is 15 residues. V and J are TRBV2 and TRBJ1-5; 7 bases agree with TRBD1. Source material: PBMCs. This receptor was identified in a man aged 35 to 55 in good health and CMV-seronegative. The CDR3 loop reads CASSATDRGNQPQHF. As DNA, the CDR3 is TGTGCCAGCAGTGCCACAGACAGGGGCAATCAGCCCCAGCATTTT.